A selection of T cell receptor beta chains follows, all from one sample in a study of shared clonotypes between healthy human individuals. Some clones are missing from TCRdb's copy, which holds only in-frame ones; the method was immunoSEQ multiplex PCR. The sample yields hundreds of thousands of clones, 85% to 95% seen once. Source material: naive CD8+ T cells sorted from blood. These receptors were taken from a woman aged 25-40 years in good health. Each CDR3 is given without its conserved first and last residue. Each record gives: J gene, V gene, clone size, CDR3 protein. Not all rows give a size; the values are once, few, many and, for expanded clones, a class.

>TRBJ2-7|TRBV5-4|.
ASSFARGTYEQY
>TRBJ1-3|TRBV28|.
ASGGQISGNTIY
>TRBJ2-1|TRBV18|.
ASSPGGNEQF
>TRBJ2-7|TRBV9|.
ASSVGLRTSGSYEQY
>TRBJ2-7|TRBV27|.
ASSRRPGQGVYEQY
>TRBJ1-4|TRBV7-9|.
ASSLPVVPADSNEKLF
>TRBJ2-3|TRBV11-2|.
ASSAMDSTDTQY
>TRBJ2-7|TRBV28|few
ASSFGEQY
>TRBJ2-3|TRBV19|.
ASSQDWEDTQY
>TRBJ2-3|TRBV28|.
ASSRGTGTDTQY
>TRBJ2-7|TRBV19|.
ASSNSQGAYPTAYEQY
>TRBJ1-5|TRBV2|.
ASSERELGNQPQH
>TRBJ1-1|TRBV9|many
ASSVSWGNTEAF
>TRBJ2-7|TRBV19|.
ASSIGTGGVEQY
>TRBJ2-7|TRBV11-2|.
ASSFGLAPYEQY
>TRBJ2-7|TRBV18|.
ASSPGSPGEQY
>TRBJ1-1|TRBV19|.
ASSIWGTEAF
>TRBJ2-5|TRBV15|.
ATSQTGTSGRAEETQY
>TRBJ2-1|TRBV7-9|.
ASSLPLAGNEQF
>TRBJ1-1|TRBV21-1|.
ASKGEQGCWVTEAF
>TRBJ2-7|TRBV28|few
ASSLWGNSGGGTYEQY
>TRBJ2-5|TRBV18|.
ASSPPRDSPRRETQY
>TRBJ2-2|TRBV9|.
ASSTAQRANTGELF
>TRBJ2-1|TRBV6-4|once
ASSSTSGSYNEQF
>TRBJ2-1|TRBV7-8|.
ASSMTSGSEQF
>TRBJ2-1|TRBV27|.
ASSQGTSASLGEQF